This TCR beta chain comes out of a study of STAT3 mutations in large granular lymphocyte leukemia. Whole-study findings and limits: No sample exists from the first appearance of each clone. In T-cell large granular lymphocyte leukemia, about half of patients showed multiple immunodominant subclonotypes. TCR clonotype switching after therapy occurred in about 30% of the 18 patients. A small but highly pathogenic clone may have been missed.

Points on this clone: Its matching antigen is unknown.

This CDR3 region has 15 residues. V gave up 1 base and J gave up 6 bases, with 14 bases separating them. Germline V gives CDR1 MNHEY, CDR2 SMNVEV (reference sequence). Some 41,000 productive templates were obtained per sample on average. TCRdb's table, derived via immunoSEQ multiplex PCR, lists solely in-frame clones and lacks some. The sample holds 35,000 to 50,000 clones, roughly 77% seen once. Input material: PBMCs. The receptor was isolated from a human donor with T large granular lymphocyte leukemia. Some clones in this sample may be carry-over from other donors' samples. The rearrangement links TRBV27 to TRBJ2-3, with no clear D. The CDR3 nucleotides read TGTGCCAGCAGTTTATATGTTCAGTCCTTGGATACGCAGTATTTT. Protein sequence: CASSLYVQSLDTQYF.